Sequencing of this T cell receptor (beta chain) was carried out in a study of shared clonotypes between healthy human individuals. On the study more broadly: For every donor, three CD4 naive, three CD4 memory, two CD8 naive and one CD8 memory plates were used.

Points from the study as a whole: Researchers found naive subsets generally carried larger estimated richness than memory subsets.

This table comes from immunoSEQ multiplex PCR, and its TCRdb copy is limited to in-frame clones, with some not included. The data show about a million clones, with approximately 80% seen just once and roughly 0.83% held by the top ten. Germline V gives CDR1 LNHNV, CDR2 YYDKDF (reference sequence). V lost 5 bases, J lost 5 bases, and 18 bases lay in between. The CDR3 runs 15 residues. A note on this clone: Antigen: not known.

Healthy HIV-negative adults without recent acute infections or vaccinations served as donors. The donor cohort consisted entirely of Caucasian adults residing in Nashville, Tennessee. The sequencing sample was made of memory CD4+ T cells from PBMCs. The subset was: CD45RA-negative fraction. The chain links TRBV15 to TRBJ1-1; tentatively, D is TRBD1 (5 bases). The source of this sequence is a man in his late teens or twenties in good health. Some clones in this sample may be carry-over from other donors' samples. CDR3 sequence reads: CATSPNREGRTEAFF. CDR3 DNA: TGTGCCACCAGCCCAAACCGGGAGGGGAGGACTGAAGCTTTCTTT.